This TCR beta chain stems from a study of blood T cells in healthy people across ages (dated by TCRdb to 2014 to 2015). Looking at the study overall: In model experiments, template switching captured roughly one uniquely barcoded TCR beta cDNA molecule for every two T cells. Age-related changes in TCR beta repertoire diversity were measured in the study by deep sequencing normalized with unique cDNA molecular identifiers. The donors were divided into four age groups: young (average around 17 years), middle-aged (about 39), aged (about 60) and long-lived (approximately 74). To avoid experimental bias, donors of different ages were randomly spread across the sequencing lanes. For two donors (one aged 18 to 30 and one aged 80 or older), the study analyzed two additional independent replicas of 1 million unique cDNA reads from the same blood draw.

Systemically healthy Caucasian individuals from Russia, some 36 in total and aged roughly 6 to 95 years, were included as donors. Each donor gave 9.5 to 10 milliliters of peripheral blood, drawn into EDTA-treated Vacutainer tubes. Ficoll-Paque density-gradient centrifugation was used to isolate PBMCs, with at least 7 million per sample. Trizol reagent was used to extract total RNA from the PBMCs, yielding at least 5 micrograms per sample. For every donor, an aliquot of PBMCs went through flow cytometry to measure the percentages of naive CD45RAhigh/CD27high T cells. The library was built by means of 5' RACE. Reads for this sample came from an Illumina HiSeq 2500. A second roughly 6 to 11 cycle PCR used a sample-barcoded 5' primer and a J-beta primer mix. A template-switch 5' adaptor carrying 12 random nucleotides introduced a unique molecular identifier onto each TCR beta cDNA molecule. At least 3 million CDR3-containing paired-end reads were obtained from each sample. All of the RNA was converted into first-strand cDNA using the Mint cDNA synthesis kit, with a TRBC-specific oligonucleotide serving as the primer. Following uracil-DNA glycosylase treatment, all cDNA underwent a first 18-cycle PCR with the universal primers M1SS and BC2_uni_R. In the source study's methods: For normalization, 1 million high-quality reads, each with a distinct molecular identifier, were randomly selected from each sample. Instead of being binned into consensus sequences, reads that shared molecular identifiers were thrown out. CDR3 identification, clonotype clustering and error correction used MiTCR with a Q25 quality threshold and the strictest error-elimination algorithm. Lower-bound total TCR beta diversity was estimated with a nonparametric unseen species model using Euler transformation. Using fastp at Q25 and MiXCR, TCRdb reprocessed the public reads and kept productive beta chains. Records with the same CDR3 protein are collapsed into one entry carrying the most frequent genes and DNA. None of the V and J calls come from the authors' own analysis; TCRdb made them. This sample holds approximately 600,000 distinct CDR3 sequences; approximately 59% were observed only once. Of the sample, approximately 40% falls within the top ten clones.

The full study reports these points: Compared with the aged group, the long-lived group had more naive CD4+ T cells, fewer expanded clones and increased TCR diversity, suggesting age selection. Estimates of total diversity based on one million sequenced T cells were regarded as lower bounds and as underestimates. Bulk unsorted PBMC profiling prevented conclusive comparison of naive and antigen-experienced compartments. Donor CMV infection status was unknown, potentially confounding age-related changes in expanded clonotypes. Observed TCR beta diversity correlated strongly with the percentage of naive T cells measured by flow cytometry. Observed TCR beta diversity per million T cells fell roughly linearly with age, and a significant reduction was already apparent by age roughly 40.

About this clonotype itself: The antigen it recognizes is unknown. No base qualities exist here, and no much larger clone lies one base off it.

This clonotype was sampled from a man aged 60 to 75 in good health. Sequences were obtained from blood.

Here is the DNA: TGCGCCAGCAGCTTGGGGCAGACCTTCCAAGAGACCCAGTACTTC. Its protein product is CASSLGQTFQETQYF. The sequence joins TRBV5-1 to TRBJ2-5; the D gene is unclear. From the cysteine up to the phenylalanine, the CDR3 has a length of 15 residues. Solely the CDR3 DNA is kept, with 45 bases framed from the first base. Cut back by 0 bases and 1 base, the V and J ends lie 10 bases apart. The germline V gene sets CDR1 to SGHRS and CDR2 to YFSETQ.